What follows describes a single TCR beta chain. Antigen: not known. The sample is drawn from a study of CD8+CD57+ T cells in acquired aplastic anemia. About the research overall: The study obtained an average of around 3.4 ug of DNA from sorted CD4+ and CD8+ cells. The study, taken as a whole, reports: Patients and controls turned out to have 25 to 35 CD8+ CDR3 sequences in common.

Patients chosen for sequencing had shown CD8+CD57+ cell expansion by flow cytometry. Severe acquired aplastic anemia was present in all patients. When blood sampling took place, the patients had received no therapy. This CDR3 contains 13 residues. The germline gives CDR1 SGHTA, CDR2 FQGTGA. Trimming left V 3 bases short and J 4 bases short, with 6 bases between. TCR beta VDJ and CDR3 profiles were obtained from a genomic DNA template. TCRdb passed the reads through MiXCR, listing each CDR3 protein once. The profile covers approximately 300,000 distinct CDR3 sequences, with about three fifths appearing a single time and approximately 1.2% taken by the ten largest.

The sequence came from a human donor with aplastic anemia. Sequences were obtained from sorted CD4+, CD8+, or CD8+CD57+ T cells (not recorded which) from PBMCs. J is TRBJ1-4 and V is TRBV7-3; the D is unclear. The CDR3 loop is CASSFRVNEKLFF. The CDR3 DNA reads as TGTGCCAGCAGCTTCCGGGTTAATGAAAAACTGTTTTTT.